Listed below are T cell receptor beta chains from one sample, sequenced in a study of cytomegalovirus exposure and HLA in healthy donors. The repertoire was sequenced with immunoSEQ multiplex PCR; TCRdb's copy has only in-frame clones and lacks some. The sample yields under 200,000 clones, over 80% seen once. The specimen sequenced was PBMCs. These TCRs come from a middle-aged man in good health and CMV-seropositive. Both conserved end residues are part of each CDR3. A D gene is named only where the DNA matches it firmly. For some rows the clone size is stated as once, few or many, or as a class when expanded; others skip it.

J: TRBJ2-3
size: -
D: TRBD1
length: 16
V: TRBV5-4
CDR3: CASSHMRDRGTDTQYF
DNA: TGTGCCAGCAGCCACATGAGGGACAGGGGAACAGATACGCAGTATTTT

J: TRBJ1-3
size: -
D: -
length: 14
V: TRBV13
CDR3: CASTSRGTGNTIYF
DNA: TGTGCCAGCACCTCCAGGGGAACGGGAAACACCATATATTTT

J: TRBJ2-1
size: -
D: -
length: 16
V: TRBV28
CDR3: CASTTAGEPSYNEQFF
DNA: TGTGCCAGCACCACCGCGGGTGAGCCCTCCTACAATGAGCAGTTCTTC

J: TRBJ2-1
size: few
D: TRBD2
length: 15
V: TRBV18
CDR3: CASSPEAGENNEQFF
DNA: TGTGCCAGCTCACCAGAAGCGGGGGAGAACAATGAGCAGTTCTTC

J: TRBJ1-3
size: -
D: -
length: 17
V: TRBV19
CDR3: CASSIDRGTHSGNTIYF
DNA: TGTGCCAGTAGTATAGATCGCGGGACTCACTCTGGAAACACCATATATTTT

J: TRBJ2-1
size: -
D: -
length: 16
V: TRBV25-1
CDR3: CASSEFLRGSYNEQFF
DNA: TGTGCCAGCAGTGAATTTCTTAGGGGATCCTACAATGAGCAGTTCTTC

J: TRBJ2-3
size: -
D: TRBD2
length: 12
V: TRBV6-5
CDR3: CASSAGVDTQYF
DNA: TGTGCCAGCAGTGCGGGGGTGGATACGCAGTATTTT

J: TRBJ1-3
size: -
D: -
length: 14
V: TRBV7-6
CDR3: CASTGSGSGNTIYF
DNA: TGTGCCAGCACAGGAAGTGGTTCTGGAAACACCATATATTTT

J: TRBJ1-2
size: -
D: -
length: 15
V: TRBV5-4
CDR3: CASSSGILGALGYTF
DNA: TGTGCCAGCAGCTCCGGGATTTTGGGGGCTTTGGGCTACACCTTC

J: TRBJ1-1
size: -
D: TRBD1
length: 13
V: TRBV10-3
CDR3: CAAGQGRHTEAFF
DNA: TGTGCCGCAGGACAGGGACGACACACTGAAGCTTTCTTT

J: TRBJ1-6
size: -
D: -
length: 13
V: TRBV30
CDR3: CASRRGRESPLHF
DNA: TGTGCCAGCCGGCGGGGCAGGGAATCACCCCTCCACTTT

J: TRBJ2-7
size: -
D: TRBD2
length: 15
V: TRBV7-2
CDR3: CASTGNSGGAYEQYF
DNA: TGTGCCAGCACCGGGAATAGCGGGGGGGCGTACGAGCAGTACTTC

J: TRBJ2-7
size: -
D: -
length: 14
V: TRBV4-3
CDR3: CASSQGRGSYEQYF
DNA: TGCGCCAGCAGCCAAGGCCGCGGCTCCTACGAGCAGTACTTC

J: TRBJ1-2
size: -
D: -
length: 13
V: TRBV29-1
CDR3: CSVEDLRRGGYTF
DNA: TGCAGCGTTGAAGATCTCCGCAGGGGTGGCTACACCTTC

J: TRBJ2-3
size: -
D: TRBD1
length: 14
V: TRBV29-1
CDR3: CSERTGGPTDTQYF
DNA: TGCAGCGAGCGAACAGGGGGTCCAACAGATACGCAGTATTTT

J: TRBJ1-5
size: -
D: -
length: 13
V: TRBV7-9
CDR3: CASSTGPNQPQHF
DNA: TGTGCCAGCAGCACGGGTCCGAATCAGCCCCAGCATTTT

J: TRBJ2-2
size: once
D: TRBD1
length: 16
V: TRBV7-3
CDR3: CASRRAGTGSTGELFF
DNA: TGTGCCAGCAGGCGTGCAGGGACAGGGAGTACCGGGGAGCTGTTTTTT

J: TRBJ2-1
size: once
D: TRBD2
length: 16
V: TRBV4-3
CDR3: CASSQDWGGSYNEQFF
DNA: TGCGCCAGCAGCCAAGACTGGGGGGGCTCCTACAATGAGCAGTTCTTC

J: TRBJ2-7
size: few
D: TRBD2
length: 14
V: TRBV6-5
CDR3: CASSGRTAAYEQYF
DNA: TGTGCCAGCAGCGGGAGGACGGCGGCCTACGAGCAGTACTTC

J: TRBJ1-1
size: once
D: -
length: 12
V: TRBV28
CDR3: CASSLLGTEAFF
DNA: TGTGCCAGCAGTTTACTAGGGACAGAAGCTTTCTTT

J: TRBJ2-6
size: -
D: TRBD1
length: 18
V: TRBV27
CDR3: CASSFAQGAFSGANVLTF
DNA: TGTGCCAGCAGTTTCGCACAGGGGGCCTTCTCTGGGGCCAACGTCCTGACTTTC

J: TRBJ1-6
size: -
D: -
length: 12
V: TRBV30
CDR3: CAWSVGEGTLHF
DNA: TGTGCCTGGAGTGTGGGGGAGGGGACCCTCCACTTT

J: TRBJ1-1
size: few
D: -
length: 11
V: TRBV19
CDR3: CASSQGTEAFF
DNA: TGTGCCAGTAGCCAGGGAACTGAAGCTTTCTTT

J: TRBJ1-6
size: -
D: -
length: 16
V: TRBV11-2
CDR3: CASSVESSSYNSPLHF
DNA: TGTGCCAGCAGCGTGGAGTCCAGCTCCTATAATTCACCCCTCCACTTT

J: TRBJ1-5
size: few
D: TRBD1
length: 15
V: TRBV19
CDR3: CASTRTGGGNQPQHF
DNA: TGTGCCAGTACCCGAACAGGGGGCGGCAATCAGCCCCAGCATTTT

J: TRBJ1-2
size: -
D: TRBD1
length: 14
V: TRBV5-4
CDR3: CATSRTGGNYGYTF
DNA: TGTGCCACCTCTCGGACAGGGGGCAATTATGGCTACACCTTC

J: TRBJ2-2
size: -
D: TRBD1
length: 15
V: TRBV9
CDR3: CASSATGQATGELFF
DNA: TGTGCCAGCAGCGCTACCGGACAGGCAACCGGGGAGCTGTTTTTT

J: TRBJ2-5
size: -
D: TRBD2
length: 15
V: TRBV19
CDR3: CASSILGLPTETQYF
DNA: TGTGCCAGTAGTATACTGGGACTACCCACAGAGACCCAGTACTTC

J: TRBJ2-1
size: -
D: TRBD1
length: 15
V: TRBV4-3
CDR3: CASSQDGTGLNEQFF
DNA: TGCGCCAGCAGCCAAGACGGGACAGGGCTTAATGAGCAGTTCTTC

J: TRBJ2-7
size: -
D: TRBD1
length: 15
V: TRBV13
CDR3: CASSSSGTGSYEQYF
DNA: TGTGCCAGCAGCTCGTCCGGGACAGGATCTTACGAGCAGTACTTC

J: TRBJ2-6
size: -
D: TRBD1
length: 15
V: TRBV30
CDR3: CAWDRGLNGANVLTF
DNA: TGTGCCTGGGACAGGGGGCTCAATGGGGCCAACGTCCTGACTTTC

J: TRBJ1-3
size: -
D: -
length: 15
V: TRBV10-3
CDR3: CAIRGGGLTGNTIYF
DNA: TGTGCCATCAGGGGAGGGGGTTTGACTGGAAACACCATATATTTT

J: TRBJ2-7
size: once
D: TRBD1
length: 13
V: TRBV6-5
CDR3: CARVPGQGLEQYF
DNA: TGTGCCAGGGTACCGGGACAGGGCCTCGAGCAGTACTTC

J: TRBJ1-6
size: -
D: TRBD1
length: 15
V: TRBV11-2
CDR3: CASSLGQGVNSPLHF
DNA: TGTGCCAGCAGCTTGGGACAGGGGGTGAATTCACCCCTCCACTTT

J: TRBJ2-7
size: few
D: TRBD1
length: 14
V: TRBV6-5
CDR3: CASSWTGGLDEQYF
DNA: TGTGCCAGCAGTTGGACAGGGGGCTTGGACGAGCAGTACTTC

J: TRBJ2-5
size: -
D: -
length: 13
V: TRBV10-1
CDR3: CASSGQGKETQYF
DNA: TGCGCCAGCAGTGGGCAGGGGAAAGAGACCCAGTACTTC

J: TRBJ1-1
size: -
D: -
length: 12
V: TRBV30
CDR3: CACPLGGTEAFF
DNA: TGTGCCTGCCCACTGGGGGGCACTGAAGCTTTCTTT

J: TRBJ2-1
size: few
D: TRBD2
length: 12
V: TRBV9
CDR3: CASSISGNEQFF
DNA: TGTGCCAGCAGCATTAGCGGGAATGAGCAGTTCTTC

J: TRBJ1-2
size: -
D: -
length: 13
V: TRBV15
CDR3: CATSYSVDYGYTF
DNA: TGTGCCACCAGCTATTCCGTAGACTATGGCTACACCTTC

J: TRBJ2-5
size: -
D: TRBD2
length: 14
V: TRBV9
CDR3: CASSFGLAGETQYF
DNA: TGTGCCAGCAGCTTCGGACTAGCGGGGGAGACCCAGTACTTC

J: TRBJ2-1
size: -
D: -
length: 14
V: TRBV7-9
CDR3: CASSRGTVDNEQFF
DNA: TGTGCCAGCAGCCGCGGGACAGTCGACAATGAGCAGTTCTTC

J: TRBJ2-7
size: -
D: TRBD2
length: 15
V: TRBV27
CDR3: CASSLLGASGYEQYF
DNA: TGTGCCAGCAGTCTACTCGGGGCTAGCGGTTACGAGCAGTACTTC

J: TRBJ2-2
size: -
D: TRBD2
length: 16
V: TRBV9
CDR3: CASSVGRGGRTGELFF
DNA: TGTGCCAGCAGCGTAGGCCGGGGGGGGAGGACCGGGGAGCTGTTTTTT

J: TRBJ2-1
size: -
D: -
length: 15
V: TRBV9
CDR3: CASSVAIGGNNEQFF
DNA: TGTGCCAGCAGCGTAGCTATAGGAGGTAACAATGAGCAGTTCTTC